One sample yielded the 29 T cell receptor beta chains listed below, sequenced in a study of T cells in Graves' hyperthyroidism and ophthalmopathy. RNA transcripts were the template for amplifying TCR beta CDR3 regions. The HTBI primer set served for first-round RT-PCR of the TCR CDR3. In TCRdb, the multiplex PCR reads were re-called with MiXCR into one record per CDR3 protein. The repertoire consists of 250,000 to 300,000 distinct CDR3 sequences, with approximately 12% occurring once and the leading ten covering 7.8%. The material sequenced was blood. These receptors were taken from a woman aged 25 to 39 with Graves' hyperthyroidism that later progressed to Graves' ophthalmopathy.

This clonotype has only a few counts. The rearrangement joins TRBV10-3 to TRBJ2-1; D possibly corresponds to TRBD2 (6 bases). Germline V gene lookup returns CDR1 ENHRY and CDR2 SYGVKD. The CDR3 is 15 amino acids. V was clipped by 0 bases and J by 4 bases, with 10 bases between them. CDR3 in DNA: TGTGCCATCAGTGAGTCGGAGGGTGGATACAATGAGCAGTTCTTC. It specifies CAISESEGGYNEQFF.

This clonotype was picked up many times. The CDR3 DNA sequence: TGTGCCTGGAGTTTCGGCGACTATGGCTACACCTTC. Its translation is CAWSFGDYGYTF. The rearrangement links TRBV30 to TRBJ1-2, with D unresolved. CDR1 is GTSNPN, CDR2 SVGIG, per germline (reference sequence). V lost 2 bases and J 3 bases, leaving 7 bases between the germline ends. CDR3 length equals 12 residues.

This chain joins TRBV5-6 and TRBJ2-7, with unresolved D. The CDR3 spans 14 residues. The V and J ends lost 2 bases and 0 bases respectively, with 9 bases between them. Per the germline V gene, CDR1 is SGHDT and CDR2 is YYEEEE. The CDR3 region is CASSFPDNSYEQYF. The CDR3 nucleotides read TGTGCCAGCAGCTTTCCAGACAACTCCTACGAGCAGTACTTC.

Many counts were recorded for this clonotype. This chain joins TRBV27 and TRBJ2-1; no clear D gene. CDR1 MNHEY and CDR2 SMNVEV come from the germline V gene (reference sequence). CDR3 length: 17 amino acids. V lost 4 bases, J lost 3 bases, and 19 bases lay in between. The CDR3 sequence is CASSYLGANFNYNEQFF. CDR3 in DNA: TGTGCCAGCAGTTATCTAGGAGCCAATTTTAACTACAATGAGCAGTTCTTC.

Ten or more counts support this clonotype. The V and J genes are TRBV28 and TRBJ2-7; the D gene is possibly TRBD1 (5 bases). Germline V gene lookup returns CDR1 MDHEN and CDR2 SYDVKM. The CDR3 extends over 19 amino acids. Trimming took 1 base from V and 3 from J, leaving 25 bases between them. DNA of the CDR3: TGTGCCAGCAGTTTATCTCGCGTCGGCAGGGCTACCTTCGGCTACGAGCAGTACTTC. This sequence encodes CASSLSRVGRATFGYEQYF.

This clonotype occurred many times. V usage is TRBV3-1 and J usage is TRBJ1-5, with a possible D match to TRBD1 (6 bases). V gave up 8 bases and J gave up 3 bases, with 11 bases separating them. Germline CDR1 and CDR2: LGHDT and YNNKEL (reference sequence). CDR3 size: 13 residues. The CDR3 DNA follows: TGTGCCAGCTCACCAGGGGCCAATCAGCCCCAGCATTTT. Amino acids: CASSPGANQPQHF.

This clonotype occurred many times. CDR3 DNA sequence: TGTGCCAGCAGTTCCGGACCGGAAGGCTACTACGAGCAGTACTTC. This gives the protein CASSSGPEGYYEQYF. The rearrangement joins TRBV6-1 to TRBJ2-7; unclear D gene. The CDR3 totals 15 residues. V lost 5 bases, J lost 3 bases, and 17 bases lay in between. CDR1 and CDR2 (germline): MNHNS, SASEGT.

Only a few counts were recorded for this clonotype. A read error is possible here, since a much larger clone lies one base away. The CDR3 does not close with the conserved phenylalanine or tryptophan, likely indicating a read error. J is TRBJ2-7 and V is TRBV12-3 or TRBV12-4, with 10 bases fitting TRBD2. Trimming at V came to 1 base and at J to 3 bases, leaving 3 bases not matched to a gene. This CDR3 has 15 residues. The CDR3 DNA reads as TGTGCCAGCAGTTTAGAAGCGGGAGGGGACTACGAGCAGTACCTC. Protein: CASSLEAGGDYEQYL.

Ten or more counts support this clonotype. This chain links TRBV6-1 with TRBJ1-4, with 10 bases lining up with TRBD1. This CDR3 comprises 14 residues. Germline CDR1 is MNHNS and CDR2 is SASEGT. After removal of 5 bases from V and 5 bases from J, the junction contained 2 bases not matched to a gene. Here the CDR3 DNA reads TGTGCCAGCAGTAAGGGACAGGGGAATGAAAAACTGTTTTTT. Amino acids: CASSKGQGNEKLFF.

This chain links TRBV6-5 with TRBJ2-5; 12 positions agree with TRBD1. Trimming cost V 3 bases and J 3 bases; bases outside gene matches: 5. In germline, CDR1 is MNHEY, CDR2 SVGAGI. The CDR3 loop spans 16 amino acids. The CDR3 sequence: CASSYGTGGEKETQYF. CDR3 DNA sequence: TGTGCCAGCAGTTATGGGACAGGGGGCGAGAAAGAGACCCAGTACTTC.

This sequence joins TRBV24-1 and TRBJ2-1; TRBD2 matches at 10 bases. The germline V gene encodes CDR1 KGHDR and CDR2 SFDVKD. This CDR3 comprises 16 residues. Losses at the gene ends were 2 bases for V and 9 bases for J; bases not matched to a gene: 9. The CDR3 sequence: CATSDSGLAARREQFF. DNA of the CDR3: TGTGCCACCAGTGATTCCGGACTAGCGGCCAGGCGTGAGCAGTTCTTC.

This clonotype came up a few times. The V gene is TRBV6-5, the J gene TRBJ2-7, with D tentatively TRBD2 (6 bases). Trimming removed 5 bases at V and 0 bases at J, with 11 bases between. CDR1 and CDR2 (germline): MNHEY, SVGAGI. CDR3 length: 14 amino acids. CDR3 nucleotides: TGTGCCAGCAGTATCGGACTATTCTCCTACGAGCAGTACTTC. The encoded protein is CASSIGLFSYEQYF.

In this sample, this clonotype turned up many times. The V and J genes are TRBV7-6 and TRBJ2-1; possible D gene TRBD2, 5 bases. The CDR3 is 16 residues long. The V gene lost 1 base and the J gene lost 2 bases, with 12 bases spanning the gap. CDR1 and CDR2 from the germline V gene are SGHVS and FNYEAQ. CDR3 DNA sequence: TGTGCCAGCAGCTTAGGATGGCGGGCCACCTACAATGAGCAGTTCTTC. As protein: CASSLGWRATYNEQFF.

This clonotype was picked up a small number of times. CDR3 amino acids: CSARDGMNTEAFF. The CDR3 DNA reads TGCAGTGCTAGAGACGGCATGAACACTGAAGCTTTCTTT. The rearrangement links TRBV20-1 to TRBJ1-1; no definite D call. The CDR3 runs to 13 residues. The V and J ends lost 0 bases and 0 bases respectively, with 5 bases between them. Per germline, CDR1 DFQATT and CDR2 SNEGSKA (reference sequence).

As for this clonotype: A much larger clone sits a single nucleotide away, making a read error possible. The chain combines TRBV15 with TRBJ2-3; D unresolved. Germline lookup yields CDR1 LNHNV and CDR2 YYDKDF (reference sequence). The CDR3 spans 15 residues. CDR3: CAASRDKGSTDTQYF. In DNA, the CDR3 is TGTGCCGCCAGCAGAGATAAGGGTAGCACAGATACGCAGTATTTT.

This clonotype has ten or more counts. This chain connects TRBV27 to TRBJ2-7; D is ambiguous. V lost 5 bases, J lost 5 bases, and 19 bases lay in between. This CDR3 has 15 residues. Germline V gene sequence: CDR1 MNHEY, CDR2 SMNVEV (reference sequence). This CDR3 is CASSDGSFSAHEQYF. CDR3 bases: TGTGCCAGCAGTGACGGTAGCTTCTCCGCTCACGAGCAGTACTTC.

This clonotype was picked up many times. V and J are TRBV19 and TRBJ1-1, with D hard to call. Trimming cost V 7 bases and J 1 base, with 10 bases left between them. CDR1 and CDR2 from the germline V gene are LNHDA and SQIVND (reference sequence). This CDR3 has 13 amino acids. In DNA, the CDR3 is TGTGCCAGTACCACCCGGGGGAACACTGAAGCTTTCTTT. Its protein product is CASTTRGNTEAFF.

This clonotype was found many times. CDR3 DNA sequence: TGTGCCAGCAGCCACGACACCAACACTGAAGCTTTCTTT. Translated: CASSHDTNTEAFF. The chain joins TRBV11-2 to TRBJ1-1; no clear D gene. This CDR3 is built from 13 residues. Germline assignment: CDR1 SGHAT and CDR2 FQNNGV. V shed 5 bases and J shed 2 bases, with 9 bases lying between them.

This clonotype appeared many times. The chain employs TRBV20-1 and TRBJ2-5; D gene uncertain. The CDR3 covers 13 residues. From germline, CDR1 is DFQATT and CDR2 SNEGSKA (reference sequence). V was cut by 3 bases and J by 4 bases, with 12 bases left in between. The CDR3 loop reads CSASKGILETQYF. CDR3 DNA sequence: TGCAGTGCTAGTAAAGGGATTCTAGAGACCCAGTACTTC.

This clonotype was picked up many times. J is TRBJ2-1 and V is TRBV6-2 or TRBV6-3; D not resolved. The CDR3 is made up of 13 amino acids. Trimming removed 8 bases at V and 4 bases at J, with 12 bases between. Germline CDR1 is MNHEY and CDR2 is SVGEGT. For the CDR3, the DNA is TGTGCCAGCGGCCGTGGACGATACAATGAGCAGTTCTTC. It is translated as CASGRGRYNEQFF.

This clonotype was seen repeatedly, ten times or more. The chain is built from TRBV20-1 and TRBJ1-1; no firm D call. From germline, CDR1 is DFQATT and CDR2 SNEGSKA (reference sequence). V lost 4 bases and J 1 base, leaving 7 bases between the germline ends. The CDR3 runs to 12 residues. Here the CDR3 reads CSAIIRNTEAFF. DNA for the CDR3: TGCAGTGCTATAATCCGGAACACTGAAGCTTTCTTT.

This clonotype was counted ten times or more. This sequence joins TRBV5-1 and TRBJ2-5, with a possible D match to TRBD2 (5 bases). This CDR3 is 13 amino acids long. Germline CDR1 reads SGHRS; CDR2 reads YFSETQ. Between the trimmed V and J ends, which lost 1 base and 5 bases, there was a span of 9 bases. As DNA, the CDR3 is TGCGCCAGCAGCTTGACGGGGTTGGAGACCCAGTACTTC. Protein product: CASSLTGLETQYF.

This clonotype came up many times. CDR3 in DNA: TGCGCCAGCAGCCAAGATCGTGCAGGGGGCAATGAGCAGTTCTTC. The encoded protein is CASSQDRAGGNEQFF. V gene TRBV4-3 combines with J gene TRBJ2-1, with 7 bases aligning to TRBD1. The junction had 5 bases not matched to a gene; V was cut back by 0 bases and J by 6 bases. Germline V gives CDR1 LGHNA, CDR2 YSLEER. The CDR3 is made up of 15 amino acids.

This clonotype was recorded at least ten times. V and J are TRBV20-1 and TRBJ2-1; D is undetermined. Trimming pared 0 bases from V and 4 bases from J, leaving 4 bases between. The CDR3 covers 12 residues. Germline CDR1 reads DFQATT; CDR2 reads SNEGSKA (reference sequence). This chain's CDR3 is CSARDDYNEQFF. The CDR3 region has the DNA TGCAGTGCTAGAGATGATTACAATGAGCAGTTCTTC.

In this sample, this clonotype turned up many times. The rearrangement uses TRBV29-1 and TRBJ1-1; no firm D call. The CDR3 contains 11 residues. V lost 6 bases and J lost 0, with 5 bases in between. Germline V CDR1 and CDR2: SQVTM, ANQGSEA. The CDR3 DNA reads as TGCAGCGTGGAGATGAACACTGAAGCTTTCTTT. This sequence encodes CSVEMNTEAFF.

In its sample, this clonotype was seen many times. The gene calls are TRBV27 and TRBJ2-1; unclear D gene. The V end lost 2 bases, the J end lost 1 base, and 6 bases lay between the germline ends. The CDR3 has 14 residues. The germline V gene has CDR1 MNHEY and CDR2 SMNVEV (reference sequence). The CDR3 region has the DNA TGTGCCAGCAGTTTAATTGGGTCCTACAATGAGCAGTTCTTC. It translates to CASSLIGSYNEQFF.

This clonotype showed up many times. The V call is TRBV27, the J call TRBJ2-1; 9 nucleotides match TRBD2. The CDR3 runs 15 residues. Trimming cost V 5 bases and J 6 bases; bases outside gene matches: 8. Germline CDR1 MNHEY, CDR2 SMNVEV (reference sequence). The DNA of the CDR3 is TGTGCCAGCAGTCTAAGGGGACTAGCCACCAATGAGCAGTTCTTC. Its protein is CASSLRGLATNEQFF.

The V gene is TRBV28, the J gene TRBJ1-5, with D hard to call. Trimming removed 5 bases from V and 4 bases from J, with 12 bases in between. Germline CDR1 and CDR2: MDHEN and SYDVKM. The CDR3 covers 14 residues. The CDR3 here is CASSKDPRNQPQHF. Here the CDR3 DNA reads TGTGCCAGCAGTAAAGACCCCAGGAATCAGCCCCAGCATTTT.

This clonotype was found many times. This chain connects TRBV27 to TRBJ2-5, with a weak D call TRBD1 (9 bases). Trimming pared 6 bases from V and 3 bases from J, leaving 23 bases between. The germline V gene encodes CDR1 MNHEY and CDR2 SMNVEV (reference sequence). CDR3 length equals 17 residues. The CDR3 protein is CASRDRGLAGLKETQYF. CDR3 bases: TGTGCCAGCAGGGACAGGGGCCTAGCGGGTTTAAAAGAGACCCAGTACTTC.